One and the same sample provided the 4 T cell receptor beta chains below, sequenced in a study of T cell responses to AZD1222 COVID-19 vaccine. Repertoires were generated with immunoSEQ multiplex PCR, while TCRdb's copy carries only in-frame clones and drops some. This table has about 48,000 clones, around 91% appearing once. This specimen was peripheral blood, taken 28 days after the second AZD1222 dose. The receptors come from an adult who received the AZD1222 COVID-19 vaccine.

The chain combines TRBV5-1 with TRBJ2-2; D is undetermined. Per germline, CDR1 SGHRS and CDR2 YFSETQ. The germline V and J ends were trimmed by 1 base and 6 bases, with 10 bases remaining between them. This CDR3 is 14 amino acids long. The DNA for the CDR3 is TGCGCCAGCAGCTTGAGGAGTGGCGCCGGGGAGCTGTTTTTT. This codes for CASSLRSGAGELFF.

CDR3 DNA sequence: TGCGCCAGCCAAATCGGGCCGGGCACCTATAATTCACCCCTCCACTTT. This codes for CASQIGPGTYNSPLHF. The chain couples TRBV5-1 to TRBJ1-6; the D is unclear. V gave up 7 bases and J gave up 2 bases, with 16 bases separating them. CDR3 length: 16 residues. CDR1 SGHRS and CDR2 YFSETQ come from the germline V gene.

This rearrangement joins TRBV28 to TRBJ2-7; TRBD2 is a possible D gene (6 bases). The CDR3 length is 15 residues. Trimming took off 2 bases at V and 3 bases at J, with 14 bases between the two ends. CDR1 is MDHEN and CDR2 is SYDVKM in the germline V gene. CDR3 DNA sequence: TGTGCCAGCAGTTTAAAGACCGCGGGGAACTACGAGCAGTACTTC. It yields the protein CASSLKTAGNYEQYF.

The rearrangement uses TRBV6-5 and TRBJ1-5; D gene uncertain. V lost 4 bases and J 1 base, leaving 8 bases between the germline ends. Looked up from germline, CDR1 is MNHEY and CDR2 is SVGAGI. The CDR3 contains 14 residues. Written as DNA, the CDR3 is TGTGCCAGCAGTTCTCCGGGGAGCAATCAGCCCCAGCATTTT. Translating it yields CASSSPGSNQPQHF.